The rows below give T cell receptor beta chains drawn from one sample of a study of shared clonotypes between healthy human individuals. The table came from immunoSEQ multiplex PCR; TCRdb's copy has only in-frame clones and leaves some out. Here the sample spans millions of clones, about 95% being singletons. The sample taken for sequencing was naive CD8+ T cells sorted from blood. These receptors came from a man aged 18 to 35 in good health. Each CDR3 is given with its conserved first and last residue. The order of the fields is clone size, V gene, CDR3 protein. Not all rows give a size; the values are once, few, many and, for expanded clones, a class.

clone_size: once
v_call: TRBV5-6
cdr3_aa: CASSLFPGTGELFF

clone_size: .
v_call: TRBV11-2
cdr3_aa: CASSHGPTSYEQYF

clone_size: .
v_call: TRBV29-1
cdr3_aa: CSVEYGTGLGQPQHF

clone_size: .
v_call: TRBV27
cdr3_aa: CASSLGLAGDTGELFF

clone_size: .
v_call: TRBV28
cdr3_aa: CASSFSTELYEQYF

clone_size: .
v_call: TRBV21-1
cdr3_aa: CASSKGTGQKANYGYTF

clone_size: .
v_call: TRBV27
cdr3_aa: CASASYYGYTF

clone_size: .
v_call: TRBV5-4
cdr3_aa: CASSLGQGSSYEQYF

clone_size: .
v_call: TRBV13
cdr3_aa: CASSSGGQAIFSDGYTF

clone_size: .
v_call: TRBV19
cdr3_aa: CASVTSASSYNEQFF

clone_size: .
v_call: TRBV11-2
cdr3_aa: CASSFRGATEAFF

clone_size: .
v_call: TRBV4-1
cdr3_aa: CASSHSGETQYF

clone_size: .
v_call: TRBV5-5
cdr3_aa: CASSLSAIYEQYF

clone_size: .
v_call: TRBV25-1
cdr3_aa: CASGQWSYNEQFF

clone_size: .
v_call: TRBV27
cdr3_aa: CASSLGGQGLNEQFF